These T cell receptor beta chains were read from a single sample in a study of beta chain features in type 1 diabetes. Clones were sequenced by immunoSEQ multiplex PCR, and TCRdb holds only the in-frame ones, with some missing. The top ten clones hold 0.02% to 0.025% of a sample with 900,000 or so clones, under 20% of them seen once. Sequencing was done on a sample of naive CD4+ T cells from blood. The receptors here all came from a woman aged 18-29 years in good health. CDR3s include the opening cysteine and the closing phenylalanine or tryptophan. D genes are given only for firm matches. The listing skips clone size in some rows; elsewhere it reads once, few, many or a size class.

abundance	v_gene	j_gene	d_gene	CDR3aa	CDR3nt
-	TRBV18	TRBJ2-5	-	CASSPGGETQYF	TGTGCCAGCTCACCAGGAGGAGAGACCCAGTACTTC
-	TRBV5-1	TRBJ1-2	TRBD1	CASSPTGNYGYTF	TGCGCCAGCAGCCCGACAGGGAACTATGGCTACACCTTC
-	TRBV11-3	TRBJ2-7	TRBD1	CASSDLPGQHLSYEQYF	TGTGCCAGCAGCGATCTACCGGGACAGCATCTCTCCTACGAGCAGTACTTC
-	TRBV19	TRBJ2-3	-	CASGPGQGTQYF	TGTGCCAGCGGCCCGGGGCAGGGGACGCAGTATTTT
once	TRBV28	TRBJ2-7	TRBD2	CASRALAGHSYEQYF	TGTGCCAGCAGAGCCCTAGCGGGACACTCCTACGAGCAGTACTTC
many	TRBV10-3	TRBJ2-4	-	CAISDSERAKNIQYF	TGTGCCATCAGTGATAGCGAACGGGCCAAAAACATTCAGTACTTC
few	TRBV4-2	TRBJ2-3	TRBD2	CASSQESAGGYTQYF	TGTGCCAGCAGCCAAGAATCGGCGGGAGGATATACGCAGTATTTT
few	TRBV7-9	TRBJ2-2	TRBD2	CASSSSGSVDTGELFF	TGTGCCAGCAGCTCGAGCGGGAGCGTGGACACCGGGGAGCTGTTTTTT
-	TRBV7-9	TRBJ2-3	-	CASSFHLRGTDTQYF	TGTGCCAGCAGCTTTCACCTACGAGGCACAGATACGCAGTATTTT
-	TRBV7-6	TRBJ2-3	-	CASSGRVFGTDTQYF	TGTGCCAGCAGCGGCAGGGTGTTCGGCACAGATACGCAGTATTTT
few	TRBV5-4	TRBJ2-1	TRBD2	CASSLVRAGLAGGNEQFF	TGTGCCAGCAGCTTGGTACGGGCGGGACTAGCGGGAGGCAATGAGCAGTTCTTC
-	TRBV9	TRBJ1-4	-	CASSAGPGIATNEKLFF	TGTGCCAGCAGCGCGGGGCCGGGGATTGCAACTAATGAAAAACTGTTTTTT
-	TRBV11-2	TRBJ1-3	-	CASSWTDQNTIYF	TGTGCCAGCAGCTGGACGGACCAAAACACCATATATTTT
few	TRBV2	TRBJ2-1	TRBD2	CASSLASGGSEQFF	TGTGCCAGCAGTCTCGCCTCGGGCGGGAGTGAGCAGTTCTTC
-	TRBV28	TRBJ2-2	-	CATKGDFTGELFF	TGTGCCACCAAGGGGGATTTTACCGGGGAGCTGTTTTTT
few	TRBV11-2	TRBJ2-4	TRBD1	CASSQPGQGYIQYF	TGTGCCAGCAGCCAACCGGGACAGGGGTACATTCAGTACTTC
-	TRBV9	TRBJ1-2	TRBD1	CASSTQGKGSSNYGYTF	TGTGCCAGCAGCACACAGGGGAAAGGGAGCTCTAACTATGGCTACACCTTC
few	TRBV27	TRBJ2-1	TRBD2	CASRGTDVRAGGPWNEQFF	TGTGCCAGCAGGGGGACAGATGTTAGGGCGGGAGGGCCATGGAATGAGCAGTTCTTC
few	TRBV7-9	TRBJ1-4	-	CASSLLSGTSVRKLFF	TGTGCCAGCAGCCTACTCTCCGGGACCTCGGTCAGAAAACTGTTTTTT
-	TRBV5-1	TRBJ2-5	-	CASSLGVGVPETQYF	TGCGCCAGCAGCTTGGGCGTCGGGGTTCCAGAGACCCAGTACTTC
-	TRBV5-1	TRBJ2-1	TRBD2	CASSFRVAGESEQFF	TGCGCCAGCAGCTTCCGGGTAGCGGGAGAAAGTGAGCAGTTCTTC
few	TRBV9	TRBJ2-3	-	CASSVVLAVTDTQYF	TGTGCCAGCAGCGTAGTATTGGCCGTCACAGATACGCAGTATTTT
-	TRBV4-3	TRBJ1-2	-	CASSSTRGVDGGYTF	TGCGCCAGCAGCTCAACCAGGGGTGTAGATGGTGGCTACACCTTC
few	TRBV27	TRBJ2-2	-	CASSRQVAGELFF	TGTGCCAGCAGCCGGCAGGTGGCCGGGGAGCTGTTTTTT
-	TRBV10-1	TRBJ2-1	TRBD2	CASSESKTSGSKDEQFF	TGCGCCAGCAGTGAGTCGAAGACTAGCGGGAGCAAGGATGAGCAGTTCTTC
few	TRBV10-3	TRBJ2-5	TRBD2	CAISERGPGLAQETQYF	TGTGCCATCAGTGAGCGGGGACCGGGACTAGCCCAAGAGACCCAGTACTTC
many	TRBV23-1	TRBJ2-2	-	CASSHFGGWGPGELFF	TGCGCCAGCAGTCACTTCGGGGGCTGGGGCCCCGGGGAGCTGTTTTTT
-	TRBV5-1	TRBJ2-1	TRBD2	CASSRSLAINNEQFF	TGCGCCAGCAGCCGGTCACTAGCGATAAACAATGAGCAGTTCTTC
few	TRBV28	TRBJ2-7	-	CAIKGPYGGQYF	TGTGCCATCAAGGGTCCGTATGGTGGGCAGTACTTC
-	TRBV4-1	TRBJ2-7	-	CASSQDEGRPEYEQYF	TGCGCCAGCAGCCAAGATGAGGGACGGCCTGAATACGAGCAGTACTTC
few	TRBV6-5	TRBJ2-1	TRBD2	CASSLIAGALNEQFF	TGTGCCAGCAGTCTCATAGCGGGAGCGCTCAATGAGCAGTTCTTC
-	TRBV7-2	TRBJ2-3	-	CASSPPGDTQYF	TGTGCCAGCAGCCCTCCTGGGGATACGCAGTATTTT
few	TRBV29-1	TRBJ2-3	-	CSVELGWGTDTQYF	TGCAGCGTTGAGTTGGGGTGGGGCACAGATACGCAGTATTTT
-	TRBV5-1	TRBJ2-7	TRBD2	CASSPSGGTYEQYF	TGCGCCAGCAGCCCTAGCGGGGGGACCTACGAGCAGTACTTC
few	TRBV9	TRBJ2-7	-	CASSVSAQHYEQYF	TGTGCCAGCAGCGTAAGTGCACAGCACTACGAGCAGTACTTC
few	TRBV9	TRBJ2-3	TRBD2	CASSVAPSGMSDTQYF	TGTGCCAGCAGCGTAGCTCCTAGCGGGATGAGTGATACGCAGTATTTT
-	TRBV11-1	TRBJ2-3	-	CASSSGPNIDTQYF	TGTGCCAGCAGCTCGGGACCTAATATAGATACGCAGTATTTT
few	TRBV28	TRBJ2-2	TRBD1	CASKGQGAGTGELFF	TGTGCCAGCAAGGGACAGGGGGCCGGCACCGGGGAGCTGTTTTTT
-	TRBV7-2	TRBJ2-7	-	CASSLYPGAEQYF	TGTGCCAGCAGCTTATACCCCGGGGCTGAGCAGTACTTC
few	TRBV5-1	TRBJ1-1	TRBD1	CASSFTGVAEAFF	TGCGCCAGCAGCTTCACAGGGGTTGCTGAAGCTTTCTTT
-	TRBV29-1	TRBJ2-1	-	CSVDRWETHNEQFF	TGCAGCGTTGATAGGTGGGAAACACACAATGAGCAGTTCTTC
few	TRBV5-6	TRBJ2-7	TRBD2	CASSSIRLAGEYEQYF	TGTGCCAGCAGCTCAATAAGACTAGCGGGAGAATACGAGCAGTACTTC
-	TRBV6-5	TRBJ2-1	-	CAIRTGPPRHEQFF	TGTGCCATCAGAACGGGCCCTCCCCGGCATGAGCAGTTCTTC
few	TRBV28	TRBJ2-7	TRBD1	CASSQQPTGGYEQYF	TGTGCCAGCAGCCAGCAACCGACAGGGGGCTACGAGCAGTACTTC
few	TRBV18	TRBJ2-1	TRBD1	CASSPRLGQGSGEQFF	TGTGCCAGCTCACCACGTTTGGGACAGGGTAGTGGTGAGCAGTTCTTC
-	TRBV29-1	TRBJ2-7	-	CSVESLYEQYF	TGCAGCGTTGAATCCTTATACGAGCAGTACTTC
few	TRBV11-3	TRBJ2-2	-	CASSLVNTGELFF	TGTGCCAGCAGCTTAGTCAACACCGGGGAGCTGTTTTTT
-	TRBV25-1	TRBJ2-7	-	CASSETDDGVHEQYF	TGTGCCAGCAGTGAAACCGATGACGGGGTGCACGAGCAGTACTTC
-	TRBV9	TRBJ2-1	TRBD1	CASSVGPGQVKYNEQFF	TGTGCCAGCAGCGTAGGCCCGGGACAGGTCAAATACAATGAGCAGTTCTTC
few	TRBV18	TRBJ2-7	TRBD2	CASSPTSGRDEQYF	TGTGCCAGCTCACCCACTAGCGGGCGAGACGAGCAGTACTTC
few	TRBV6-5	TRBJ2-3	-	CASKELATYTQYF	TGTGCCAGCAAAGAGCTAGCGACATATACGCAGTATTTT
few	TRBV15	TRBJ1-5	-	CATSRDPTGQPQHF	TGTGCCACCAGCAGAGACCCCACGGGGCAGCCCCAGCATTTT
few	TRBV10-3	TRBJ1-3	-	CAITAGLGNTIYF	TGTGCCATCACTGCAGGGTTAGGAAACACCATATATTTT
-	TRBV6-6	TRBJ2-7	-	CASTHRRNDYEQYF	TGTGCCAGCACTCACCGTCGCAACGACTACGAGCAGTACTTC